Sequencing of this TCR beta chain was carried out in a study of shared clonotypes between healthy human individuals. The CDR3 is made up of 14 amino acids. The V and J ends lost 5 bases and 1 base, in that order; junction bases with no gene match: 3. Looked up from germline, CDR1 is SGHNT and CDR2 is YENEEA. The method was immunoSEQ multiplex PCR; TCRdb's version includes in-frame clones alone and lacks a portion of them. The data contain about 480,000 clones, about four fifths of them singletons. The sequenced sample was PBMCs. The rearrangement joins TRBV11-3 to TRBJ1-1; 8 nucleotides match TRBD1. The clonotype comes from a woman aged 35 to 49 in good health. Some clones in this sample may be carry-over from other donors' samples. CDR3 nucleotide sequence: TGTGCCAGCAGCCCGGGACAGGCGAACACTGAAGCTTTCTTT. Its translation: CASSPGQANTEAFF.